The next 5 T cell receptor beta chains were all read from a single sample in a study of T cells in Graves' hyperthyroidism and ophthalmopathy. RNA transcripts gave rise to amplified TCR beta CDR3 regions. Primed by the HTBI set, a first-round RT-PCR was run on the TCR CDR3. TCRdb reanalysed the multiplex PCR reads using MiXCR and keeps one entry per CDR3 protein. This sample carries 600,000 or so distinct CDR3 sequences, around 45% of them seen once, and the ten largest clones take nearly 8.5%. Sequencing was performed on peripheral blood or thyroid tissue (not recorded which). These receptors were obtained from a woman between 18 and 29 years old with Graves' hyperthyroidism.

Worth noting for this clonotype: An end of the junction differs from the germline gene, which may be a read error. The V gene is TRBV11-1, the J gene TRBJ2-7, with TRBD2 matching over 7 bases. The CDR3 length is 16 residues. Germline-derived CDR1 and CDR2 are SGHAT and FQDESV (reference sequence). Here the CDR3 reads CASSLRLAVPSCEQYF. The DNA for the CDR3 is TGTGCCAGCAGCTTAAGGCTAGCGGTACCATCCTGCGAGCAGTACTTC. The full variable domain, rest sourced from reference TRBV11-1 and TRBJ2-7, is EAEVAQSPRYKITEKSQAVAFWCDPISGHATLYWYRQILGQGPELLVQFQDESVVDDSQLPKDRFSAERLKGVDSTLKIQPAELGDSAMYLCASSLRLAVPSCEQYFGPGTRLTVT.

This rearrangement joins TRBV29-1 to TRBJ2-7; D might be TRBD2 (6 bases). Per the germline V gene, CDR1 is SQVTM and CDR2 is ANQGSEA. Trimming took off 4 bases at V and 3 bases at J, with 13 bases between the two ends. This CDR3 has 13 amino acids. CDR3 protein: CSVVREWGYEQYF. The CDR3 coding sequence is TGCAGCGTTGTTCGGGAGTGGGGCTACGAGCAGTACTTC.

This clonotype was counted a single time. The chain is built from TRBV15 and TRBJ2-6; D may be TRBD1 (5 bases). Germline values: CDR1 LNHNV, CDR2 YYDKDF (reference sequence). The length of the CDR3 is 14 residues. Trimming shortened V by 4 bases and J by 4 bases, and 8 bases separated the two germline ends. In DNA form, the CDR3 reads TGTGCCACCAGCAATCGACAGGGGGCCAACGTCCTGACTTTC. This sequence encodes CATSNRQGANVLTF. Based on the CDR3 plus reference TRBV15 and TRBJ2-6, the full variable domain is DAMVIQNPRYQVTQFGKPVTLSCSQTLNHNVMYWYQQKSSQAPKLLFHYYDKDFNNEADTPDNFQSRRPNTSFCFLDIRSPGLGDTAMYLCATSNRQGANVLTFGAGSRLTVL.

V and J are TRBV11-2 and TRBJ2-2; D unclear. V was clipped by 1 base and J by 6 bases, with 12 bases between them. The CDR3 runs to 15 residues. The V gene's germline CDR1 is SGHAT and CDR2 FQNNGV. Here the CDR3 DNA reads TGTGCCAGCAGCTTAGGGTCCACGTTCGCCGGGGAGCTGTTTTTT. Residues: CASSLGSTFAGELFF.

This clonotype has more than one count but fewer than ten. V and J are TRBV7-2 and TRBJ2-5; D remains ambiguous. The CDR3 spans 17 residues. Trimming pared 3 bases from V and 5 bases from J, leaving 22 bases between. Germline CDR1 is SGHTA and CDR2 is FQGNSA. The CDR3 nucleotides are TGTGCCAGCAGCTTGGCCATTTCGCGACCGCATCTGGAGACCCAGTACTTC. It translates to CASSLAISRPHLETQYF.